Described below is a single T cell receptor (beta chain) sequence and its context. Its matching antigen is unknown. The sample holds other DNA sequences that translate to the same CDR3. Measured with immunoSEQ multiplex PCR; TCRdb has only the in-frame clones, and not every one. The sample lists 1,400,000 or so clones, 97% to 99% occurring once. This record belongs to a study of shared clonotypes between healthy human individuals. Study-wide results and caveats: Despite large depth, rarefaction showed incomplete sorted-subset sequencing.

This TCR came from a man younger than 40 in good health. Sequencing was carried out using naive CD4+ T cells sorted from blood. The sample's subset: CD45RA+ positively selected.

The CDR3: CASSSGQGTYNEQFF. Written as DNA, the CDR3 is TGCGCCAGCAGCTCGGGACAGGGAACCTACAATGAGCAGTTCTTC. The chain joins TRBV5-1 to TRBJ2-1; 9 positions match TRBD1. The germline V gene encodes CDR1 SGHRS and CDR2 YFSETQ. J lost 2 bases, V lost 3 bases, and 3 bases had no gene match. The CDR3 spans 15 residues.